A single sample is the source of the 28 T cell receptor beta chains below, sequenced in a study of cytomegalovirus exposure and HLA in healthy donors (dated by TCRdb to about 2017). The library was produced with the immunoSEQ multiplex PCR assay. TCRdb stores this immuneACCESS table with in-frame sequences only. Part of the clones is absent; in the studies checked, under half of the shortfall reflects unresolved V genes, and no reason is known for the rest. This sample holds 150,000 to 200,000 clones; less than 90% were observed only once. The top ten clones comprise approximately 5% of the sample. The sequencing input was PBMCs. These receptors were taken from a woman aged 25-40 years in good health and CMV-seronegative.

The CDR3 region is CASSLGGGRLDYNEQFF. The CDR3 DNA reads as TGTGCCAGCAGTTTAGGCGGGGGACGTCTCGACTACAATGAGCAGTTCTTC. The chain combines TRBV27 with TRBJ2-1; 7 nucleotides line up with TRBD2. Germline CDR1 is MNHEY and CDR2 is SMNVEV (reference sequence). CDR3 length equals 17 residues. The J segment lost 3 bases and the V segment lost 2 bases, leaving 10 bases of the junction unmatched.

V is TRBV19 and J is TRBJ2-7; D remains ambiguous. The V end was cut by 5 bases, the J end by 0 bases, with 11 bases between. Germline-derived CDR1 and CDR2 are LNHDA and SQIVND (reference sequence). The CDR3 sequence is 14 residues long. The CDR3 spells CASSVRPNSYEQYF. The CDR3 DNA reads TGTGCCAGTAGTGTCCGGCCAAACTCCTACGAGCAGTACTTC.

V and J are TRBV30 and TRBJ2-6; unclear D gene. The CDR3 is 14 residues long. CDR1 is GTSNPN, CDR2 SVGIG, per germline (reference sequence). The ends were cut back, 2 bases at V and 4 bases at J, with 9 bases in the middle. The CDR3 reads CAWSLGTGANVLTF. The DNA for the CDR3 is TGTGCCTGGAGTTTAGGTACCGGGGCCAACGTCCTGACTTTC. The whole variable domain, filled in from reference TRBV30 and TRBJ2-6, reads SQTIHQWPATLVQPVGSPLSLECTVEGTSNPNLYWYRQAAGRGLQLLFYSVGIGQISSEVPQNLSASRPQDRQFILSSKKLLLSDSGFYLCAWSLGTGANVLTFGAGSRLTVL.

The V call is TRBV4-1, the J call TRBJ1-5, with D maybe TRBD1 (5 bases). The CDR3 contains 15 residues. Germline CDR1 is MGHRA and CDR2 is YSYEKL. Trimming cost V 4 bases and J 1 base, with 11 bases left between them. CDR3 amino acids: CASSPEGRSNQPQHF. The CDR3 coding sequence is TGCGCCAGCAGCCCAGAGGGACGGAGCAATCAGCCCCAGCATTTT.

This sequence joins TRBV6-5 and TRBJ1-4; D is undetermined. V was clipped by 0 bases and J by 5 bases, with 1 base between them. CDR3 length: 12 amino acids. CDR1 and CDR2 (germline): MNHEY, SVGAGI. The CDR3 DNA reads as TGTGCCAGCAGTTACTCCAATGAAAAACTGTTTTTT. Translation: CASSYSNEKLFF.

This clone was seen only once. This chain uses TRBV4-3 with TRBJ2-7; D unresolved. The CDR3 is 16 amino acids. Germline assignment: CDR1 LGHNA and CDR2 YSLEER. Trimming took off 3 bases at V and 0 bases at J, with 15 bases between the two ends. CDR3 region: CASSQTLGPSSYEQYF. In DNA, the CDR3 is TGCGCCAGCAGCCAGACCCTGGGCCCAAGCTCCTACGAGCAGTACTTC.

The chain couples TRBV18 to TRBJ2-7; D is perhaps TRBD1 (5 bases). Trimming removed 6 bases at V and 2 bases at J, with 11 bases between. Per the germline V gene, CDR1 is KGHSH and CDR2 is LQKENI. The CDR3 has 13 amino acids. The chain's CDR3 is CASSFDSTYEQYF. The CDR3 DNA sequence: TGTGCCAGCTCTTTCGACAGTACCTACGAGCAGTACTTC. Using reference TRBV18 and TRBJ2-7 for the parts outside the CDR3, the full variable domain is NAGVMQNPRHLVRRRGQEARLRCSPMKGHSHVYWYRQLPEEGLKFMVYLQKENIIDESGMPKERFSAEFPKEGPSILRIQQVVRGDSAAYFCASSFDSTYEQYFGPGTRLTVT.

The genes are TRBV15 and TRBJ1-5; no reliable D call. The V end lost 1 base, the J end lost 6 bases, and 4 bases lay between the germline ends. Germline loops: CDR1 LNHNV, CDR2 YYDKDF (reference sequence). The CDR3 is made up of 12 amino acids. For the CDR3, the DNA is TGTGCCACCAGCAGAGGGATTCAGCCCCAGCATTTT. It is translated as CATSRGIQPQHF.

The CDR3 region has the DNA TGTGCCAGCAGCCCCTGGGGGGGGCAGGCAGAGACCCAGTACTTC. This codes for CASSPWGGQAETQYF. V is TRBV5-5 and J is TRBJ2-5; D might be TRBD2 (7 bases). Trimming removed 4 bases at V and 4 bases at J, with 17 bases between. CDR3 size: 15 residues. CDR1 is SGHKS, CDR2 YYEKEE, per germline (reference sequence). The variable domain in full, with the rest retrieved from reference TRBV5-5 and TRBJ2-5, is DAGVTQSPTHLIKTRGQQVTLRCSPISGHKSVSWYQQVLGQGPQFIFQYYEKEERGRGNFPDRFSARQFPNYSSELNVNALLLGDSALYLCASSPWGGQAETQYFGPGTRLLVL.

This chain uses TRBV7-2 with TRBJ2-5; 7 bases map to TRBD2. Germline lookup yields CDR1 SGHTA and CDR2 FQGNSA. There are 16 residues in the CDR3. The ends lost 7 bases at V and 5 bases at J; junction bases unmatched: 16. In DNA form, the CDR3 reads TGTGCCAGCAACGACGGATTTGGGGCCGGGGGGGAGACCCAGTACTTC. Translating it yields CASNDGFGAGGETQYF.

This chain links TRBV11-2 with TRBJ2-1; 15 bases are shared with TRBD2. This CDR3 has 17 amino acids. Unmatched junction bases numbered 3, after V lost 5 bases and J lost 1 base. CDR1 is SGHAT and CDR2 is FQNNGV in the germline V gene. This CDR3 reads CASSRGLAGGSYNEQFF. The CDR3 DNA is TGTGCCAGCAGCCGCGGACTAGCGGGGGGGTCCTACAATGAGCAGTTCTTC.

The chain combines TRBV19 with TRBJ2-1; 7 nucleotides agree with TRBD2. Germline assignment: CDR1 LNHDA and CDR2 SQIVND (reference sequence). This CDR3 is 18 amino acids long. J gave up 5 bases and V 5 bases, and 18 bases lay outside the gene matches. CDR3 region: CASSARPIGRTPHNEQFF. In nucleotides, the CDR3 is TGTGCCAGTAGTGCCCGTCCAATCGGGAGGACTCCACACAATGAGCAGTTCTTC.

About this clone itself: Other DNA sequences of this sample code for an identical CDR3. This chain links TRBV5-4 with TRBJ1-2, with D uncertain. CDR3 size: 12 residues. V was shortened by 0 bases and J by 1 base, with 1 base between the two germline ends. Germline V CDR1 and CDR2: SGHNT, YYREEE (reference sequence). The CDR3 DNA follows: TGTGCCAGCAGCTTGGATAACTATGGCTACACCTTC. Translated, it gives CASSLDNYGYTF.

CDR3 bases: TGTGCCAGCAGTCCGCAAGCGGGGGGGCCGGACGAGCAGTACTTC. Its protein product is CASSPQAGGPDEQYF. The chain links TRBV6-1 to TRBJ2-7, with 10 nucleotides matching TRBD2. There are 15 residues in the CDR3. Germline V lookup: CDR1 MNHNS, CDR2 SASEGT. V dropped 5 bases and J dropped 5; count of bases not matched to a gene: 9.

The rearrangement joins TRBV6-5 to TRBJ1-3; D gene ambiguous. V shed 0 bases and J shed 3 bases, with 3 bases lying between them. CDR1 MNHEY and CDR2 SVGAGI come from the germline V gene. This CDR3 contains 13 residues. As DNA, the CDR3 is TGTGCCAGCAGTTACTCCCTTGGAAACACCATATATTTT. This sequence encodes CASSYSLGNTIYF.

The V call is TRBV7-3, the J call TRBJ1-2; unclear D gene. Germline CDR1 reads SGHTA; CDR2 reads FQGTGA. The ends were cut back, 1 base at V and 9 bases at J, with 9 bases in the middle. The CDR3 is 12 amino acids. CDR3 DNA sequence: TGTGCCAGCAGCTTAATTGCGGCGAGCTACACCTTC. It codes for CASSLIAASYTF.

The chain is built from TRBV6-4 and TRBJ2-2; 7 nucleotides align to TRBD2. This CDR3 has 14 amino acids. Germline V gene data show CDR1 as MRHNA and CDR2 as SNTAGT. The V segment lost 4 bases and the J segment 4 bases; nucleotides outside the gene matches: 3. Here the CDR3 DNA reads TGTGCCAGCAGTGTATCGGGGGGCACCGGGGAGCTGTTTTTT. The encoded protein is CASSVSGGTGELFF.

This chain links TRBV5-6 with TRBJ1-1; D is perhaps TRBD1 (6 bases). V lost 2 bases and J lost 0, with 8 bases in between. This CDR3 is built from 14 residues. Germline V CDR1 and CDR2: SGHDT, YYEEEE. The CDR3 protein is CASSFGGLNTEAFF. CDR3 in DNA: TGTGCCAGCAGCTTTGGGGGCCTGAACACTGAAGCTTTCTTT.

The V call is TRBV7-3, the J call TRBJ2-7, with a weak D call TRBD2 (6 bases). Germline V gene lookup returns CDR1 SGHTA and CDR2 FQGTGA. The V end lost 5 bases, the J end lost 1 base, and 9 bases lay between the germline ends. The CDR3 totals 13 residues. CDR3: CASSPRGSYEQYF. DNA for the CDR3: TGTGCCAGCAGCCCACGGGGGTCCTACGAGCAGTACTTC. The complete variable domain, with remaining parts taken from reference TRBV7-3 and TRBJ2-7, reads GAGVSQTPSNKVTEKGKYVELRCDPISGHTALYWYRQSLGQGPEFLIYFQGTGAADDSGLPNDRFFAVRPEGSVSTLKIQRTERGDSAVYLCASSPRGSYEQYFGPGTRLTVT.

The V call is TRBV4-2, the J call TRBJ2-3; 7 nucleotides line up with TRBD2. With 6 bases clipped from V and 2 bases from J, the junction kept 5 bases outside the gene matches. CDR3 length equals 14 residues. Per the germline V gene, CDR1 is LGHNA and CDR2 is YNFKEQ. The CDR3 region has the DNA TGTGCCAGCAGGCAAAGCGGGGTCACAGATACGCAGTATTTT. Amino acid sequence: CASRQSGVTDTQYF.

V gene TRBV5-5 combines with J gene TRBJ2-7, with D maybe TRBD2 (6 bases). The CDR3 is 13 residues long. V was clipped by 10 bases and J by 7 bases, with 21 bases between them. Germline CDR1 SGHKS, CDR2 YYEKEE (reference sequence). CDR3 coding DNA: TGTGCCGGATCCCAGGTGGCAGGGACTGAGCAGTACTTC. Translation: CAGSQVAGTEQYF.

V and J are TRBV7-9 and TRBJ2-7; 10 bases match TRBD1. After removal of 5 bases from V and 2 bases from J, the junction contained 9 bases not matched to a gene. The CDR3 runs to 16 residues. Germline values: CDR1 SEHNR, CDR2 FQNEAQ (reference sequence). The CDR3 bases are TGTGCCAGCAGCGCATCCCGGGACAGGGGAACCTACGAGCAGTACTTC. It codes for CASSASRDRGTYEQYF.

The CDR3 loop is CASSLSTGNGELFF. For the CDR3, the DNA is TGTGCCAGCAGCTTAAGTACGGGAAACGGGGAGCTGTTTTTT. The chain links TRBV7-3 to TRBJ2-2; maybe TRBD2 (5 bases). The V end was cut by 1 base, the J end by 7 bases, with 10 bases between. The V gene's germline CDR1 is SGHTA and CDR2 FQGTGA. The CDR3 is 14 amino acids. Supplemented by reference TRBV7-3 and TRBJ2-2, the full variable domain reads GAGVSQTPSNKVTEKGKYVELRCDPISGHTALYWYRQSLGQGPEFLIYFQGTGAADDSGLPNDRFFAVRPEGSVSTLKIQRTERGDSAVYLCASSLSTGNGELFFGEGSRLTVL.

The chain has TRBV4-1 and TRBJ2-7; a possible D gene is TRBD2 (5 bases). Germline values: CDR1 MGHRA, CDR2 YSYEKL. V shed 5 bases and J shed 0 bases, with 11 bases lying between them. The CDR3 has 14 residues. CDR3 sequence reads: CASSYREPSYEQYF. Written as DNA, the CDR3 is TGCGCCAGCAGCTACCGGGAACCCTCCTACGAGCAGTACTTC.

The chain recombines TRBV28 with TRBJ1-5, with D uncertain. The CDR3 is 17 amino acids. Trimming took 9 bases from V and 11 from J, leaving 32 bases between them. The germline gives CDR1 MDHEN, CDR2 SYDVKM. CDR3 sequence reads: CASLGVEGAGRGWAQHF. The CDR3, as DNA: TGTGCCAGTTTGGGCGTTGAGGGCGCTGGCCGCGGTTGGGCCCAGCATTTT. Filled out from reference TRBV28 and TRBJ1-5, the complete variable domain reads DVKVTQSSRYLVKRTGEKVFLECVQDMDHENMFWYRQDPGLGLRLIYFSYDVKMKEKGDIPEGYSVSREKKERFSLILESASTNQTSMYLCASLGVEGAGRGWAQHFGDGTRLSIL.

The chain combines TRBV7-2 with TRBJ2-7, with 8 bases aligning to TRBD2. Germline loops: CDR1 SGHTA, CDR2 FQGNSA. J gave up 2 bases and V 9 bases, and 15 bases lay outside the gene matches. This CDR3 spans 16 amino acids. The CDR3: CARPRWYREGPYEQYF. CDR3 nucleotides: TGTGCCAGACCCAGGTGGTACCGGGAGGGCCCCTACGAGCAGTACTTC.

The gene calls are TRBV5-4 and TRBJ1-5; D call uncertain. CDR3 size: 15 residues. Trimming left V 0 bases short and J 1 base short, with 8 bases between. The germline gives CDR1 SGHNT, CDR2 YYREEE (reference sequence). DNA for the CDR3: TGTGCCAGCAGCTTGGTATCCGGGAGCAATCAGCCCCAGCATTTT. Residues: CASSLVSGSNQPQHF.

CDR3 amino acids: CASSQDKGGYSPLHF. The CDR3, as DNA: TGTGCCAGCAGCCAAGATAAGGGGGGTTATTCACCCCTCCACTTT. The chain employs TRBV14 and TRBJ1-6, with D perhaps TRBD1 (6 bases). The CDR3 is made up of 15 amino acids. The germline V and J ends were trimmed by 0 bases and 8 bases, with 11 bases remaining between them. Germline values: CDR1 SGHDN, CDR2 FVKESK.